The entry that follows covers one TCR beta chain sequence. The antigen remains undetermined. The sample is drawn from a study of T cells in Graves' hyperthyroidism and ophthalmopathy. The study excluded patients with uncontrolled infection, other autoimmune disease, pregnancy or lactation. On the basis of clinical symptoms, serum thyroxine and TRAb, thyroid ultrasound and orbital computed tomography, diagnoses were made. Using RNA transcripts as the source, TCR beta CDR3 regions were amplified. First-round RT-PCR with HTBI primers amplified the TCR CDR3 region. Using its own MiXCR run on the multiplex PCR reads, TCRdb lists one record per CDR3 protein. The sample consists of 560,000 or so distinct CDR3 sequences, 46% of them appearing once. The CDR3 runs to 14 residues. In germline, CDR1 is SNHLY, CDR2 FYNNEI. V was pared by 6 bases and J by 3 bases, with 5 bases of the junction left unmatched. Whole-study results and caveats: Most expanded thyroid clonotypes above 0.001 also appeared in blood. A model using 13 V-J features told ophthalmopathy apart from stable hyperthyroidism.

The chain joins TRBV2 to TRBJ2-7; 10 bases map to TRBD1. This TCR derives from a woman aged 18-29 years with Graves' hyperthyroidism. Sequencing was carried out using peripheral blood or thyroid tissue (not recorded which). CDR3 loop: CASSVRTGGYEQYF. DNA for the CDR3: TGTGCCAGCAGCGTTCGGACAGGGGGCTACGAGCAGTACTTC.